These T cell receptor beta chains were read from a single sample in a study of cytotoxic CD8 clonotypes in ibrutinib-treated CLL. Generated by immunoSEQ multiplex PCR, the TCRdb table keeps only in-frame clones and is missing some. The table records about 140,000 clones, 60% to 80% of them present only once. The sample in question was PBMCs, obtained after 12 months of ibrutinib treatment. These receptors originate from a human donor with chronic lymphocytic leukemia. Both conserved end residues are part of each CDR3. Each record gives: J gene, V gene, clone size, D gene, CDR3 DNA, CDR3 protein. A D gene is named only where the DNA matches it firmly. The size entry is marked missing in some rows and otherwise reads once, few, many or a size class.

J gene: TRBJ1-2; V gene: TRBV7-2; clone size: few; D gene: -; CDR3 DNA: TGTGCCAGCAGCTTAGTCGAGGGGGGCACCTACACCTTC; CDR3 protein: CASSLVEGGTYTF
J gene: TRBJ2-1; V gene: TRBV7-9; clone size: -; D gene: TRBD2; CDR3 DNA: TGTGCCAGCAGCTTAGCAGCTAGCGGGAGCGATGAGCAGTTCTTC; CDR3 protein: CASSLAASGSDEQFF
J gene: TRBJ2-3; V gene: TRBV10-3; clone size: -; D gene: -; CDR3 DNA: TGTGCCATCAGTTCCCGGGAGGCAGGGGCTGATACGCAGTATTTT; CDR3 protein: CAISSREAGADTQYF
J gene: TRBJ1-2; V gene: TRBV28; clone size: -; D gene: -; CDR3 DNA: TGTGCCAGCAGTTTGTCGGGGGGCAACTATGGCTACACCTTC; CDR3 protein: CASSLSGGNYGYTF
J gene: TRBJ1-5; V gene: TRBV10-3; clone size: -; D gene: TRBD1; CDR3 DNA: TGTGCCACGAGAGGGACAGGGGACCAGCCCCAGCATTTT; CDR3 protein: CATRGTGDQPQHF
J gene: TRBJ2-3; V gene: TRBV28; clone size: medium-sized; D gene: -; CDR3 DNA: TGTGCCAGCAGTTTAGAGGCCCTCGGCCAGGCGGGCACAGATACGCAGTATTTT; CDR3 protein: CASSLEALGQAGTDTQYF
J gene: TRBJ2-3; V gene: TRBV5-1; clone size: -; D gene: TRBD2; CDR3 DNA: TGCGCCAGCAGCCCCACTAGCGGGAGTGGGGGCGCAGATACGCAGTATTTT; CDR3 protein: CASSPTSGSGGADTQYF
J gene: TRBJ2-5; V gene: TRBV30; clone size: -; D gene: -; CDR3 DNA: TGTGCCTGGAGTGTAATCGGAGGGGCCCAAGAGACCCAGTACTTC; CDR3 protein: CAWSVIGGAQETQYF
J gene: TRBJ1-2; V gene: TRBV28; clone size: -; D gene: -; CDR3 DNA: TGTGCCAGCAGACTCGAAGGGCGGCTCGGCTACACCTTC; CDR3 protein: CASRLEGRLGYTF
J gene: TRBJ2-7; V gene: TRBV10-2; clone size: -; D gene: TRBD2; CDR3 DNA: TGCGCCAGCCGGACTAGCGGGTCCTACGAGCAGTACTTC; CDR3 protein: CASRTSGSYEQYF
J gene: TRBJ1-5; V gene: TRBV7-9; clone size: -; D gene: -; CDR3 DNA: TGTGCCAGCAGTCCCGGCGTAGGTCAGCCCCAGCATTTT; CDR3 protein: CASSPGVGQPQHF
J gene: TRBJ2-2; V gene: TRBV6-5; clone size: once; D gene: -; CDR3 DNA: TGTGCCAGCAGGGCCGATCCAGGGGATTATAGGGAGCTGTTTTTT; CDR3 protein: CASRADPGDYRELFF
J gene: TRBJ1-1; V gene: TRBV7-9; clone size: -; D gene: -; CDR3 DNA: TGTGCCAGCAGCTTAGGGCCGACAGCTTGGAACACTGAAGCTTTCTTT; CDR3 protein: CASSLGPTAWNTEAFF
J gene: TRBJ1-1; V gene: TRBV30; clone size: few; D gene: -; CDR3 DNA: TGTGCCTGGCAGACAGGTACGAACACTGAAGCTTTCTTT; CDR3 protein: CAWQTGTNTEAFF
J gene: TRBJ2-7; V gene: TRBV6-5; clone size: -; D gene: -; CDR3 DNA: TGTGCCAGCAGCCCCCCGGGACGGGCGTACGAGCAGTACTTC; CDR3 protein: CASSPPGRAYEQYF
J gene: TRBJ1-3; V gene: TRBV28; clone size: -; D gene: TRBD1; CDR3 DNA: TGTGCAAGTCGGGGACAGGGGGCGGACTCTGGAAACACCATATATTTT; CDR3 protein: CASRGQGADSGNTIYF
J gene: TRBJ1-2; V gene: TRBV13; clone size: -; D gene: TRBD1; CDR3 DNA: TGTGCCAGCAGCTTATCTCGCAGGGGGAGTTCCTACACCTTC; CDR3 protein: CASSLSRRGSSYTF
J gene: TRBJ2-5; V gene: TRBV18; clone size: -; D gene: -; CDR3 DNA: TGTGCCAGCTCACCACCGGGTCAAGAGACCCAGTACTTC; CDR3 protein: CASSPPGQETQYF
J gene: TRBJ2-2; V gene: TRBV4-1; clone size: -; D gene: TRBD1; CDR3 DNA: TGCGCCAGCAGCCGGACAGGGTCGACCACCGGGGAGCTGTTTTTT; CDR3 protein: CASSRTGSTTGELFF
J gene: TRBJ2-3; V gene: TRBV19; clone size: -; D gene: TRBD2; CDR3 DNA: TGTGCCACCCGAACTAGCGGGGTCGGAGATACGCAGTATTTT; CDR3 protein: CATRTSGVGDTQYF
J gene: TRBJ1-1; V gene: TRBV4-3; clone size: -; D gene: -; CDR3 DNA: TGCGCCAGCAGCCAAGAGAAACGGACAGAAGCTTTCTTT; CDR3 protein: CASSQEKRTEAFF
J gene: TRBJ2-3; V gene: TRBV27; clone size: -; D gene: -; CDR3 DNA: TGTGCCAGCAGTTTATACCACACAGATACGCAGTATTTT; CDR3 protein: CASSLYHTDTQYF
J gene: TRBJ2-5; V gene: TRBV5-1; clone size: -; D gene: -; CDR3 DNA: TGCGCCAGCAGCCCCCGGGACTTACAAGAGACCCAGTACTTC; CDR3 protein: CASSPRDLQETQYF
J gene: TRBJ1-2; V gene: TRBV6-5; clone size: -; D gene: TRBD1; CDR3 DNA: TGTGCCAGCAGCCCTCCGGGACAGTATGGCTACACCTTC; CDR3 protein: CASSPPGQYGYTF
J gene: TRBJ1-2; V gene: TRBV5-6; clone size: -; D gene: -; CDR3 DNA: TGTGCCAGCAGCCCCGGGACTTATGGCTACACCTTC; CDR3 protein: CASSPGTYGYTF
J gene: TRBJ2-5; V gene: TRBV9; clone size: -; D gene: TRBD2; CDR3 DNA: TGTGCCAGCAGCGTATGGACTAGCGGGATGGGTGAGACCCAGTACTTC; CDR3 protein: CASSVWTSGMGETQYF